The T cell receptor beta chain described here comes from a study of shared clonotypes between healthy human individuals. General study findings and limits: Blood was the only sampled material, and tissue repertoires likely differ. Naive CD4 clonotypes were shared across several donors at roughly 5%.

This clone was counted between two and nine times. Its specificity is unknown. Per the germline V gene, CDR1 is WSHSY and CDR2 is SAAADI. V shed 0 bases and J 5 bases; nucleotides not matched to a gene: 7. The CDR3 consists of 16 residues. TCRdb's table, derived via immunoSEQ multiplex PCR, lists solely in-frame clones and lacks some. The top ten clones hold 9% to 12% of a sample with approximately 320,000 clones, over 65% of them seen once. The sequence came from a man aged 30 to 39 in good health. V and J are TRBV10-2 and TRBJ1-5; 7 positions agree with TRBD1. Sequenced sample: memory CD4+ T cells sorted from blood. Noted subset: CD45RA-negative fraction. CDR3 amino acids: CASSESTRGPHQPQHF. The CDR3 DNA is TGCGCCAGCAGTGAGTCGACGAGGGGGCCTCATCAGCCCCAGCATTTT.